This record looks at one T cell receptor beta chain sequence and its context. The antigen remains undetermined. The data derive from a study of T cell responses to AZD1222 COVID-19 vaccine. Per germline, CDR1 DFQATT and CDR2 SNEGSKA (reference sequence). CDR3 length: 11 residues. Trimming took 6 bases from V and 4 from J, leaving 9 bases between them. The repertoire was sequenced with immunoSEQ multiplex PCR; TCRdb's copy has only in-frame clones and lacks some. In the table there are some 120,000 clones, around 89% of which are singletons. General observations from the study: Of spike-specific TCRs, nearly half reportedly target regions left unmutated in variants. CD4 TCRs covered the whole spike, strongest at regions 160-218 and 743-854. In a largely white British group with more females than males, clonal diversity was possibly underestimated.

J is TRBJ1-2 and V is TRBV20-1; perhaps TRBD1 as D (6 bases). Specimen: peripheral blood, collected on day 0 of MenACWY control vaccination. The sequence was collected from an adult in good health. The DNA of the CDR3 is TGCAGTGCAGGGGGAGGCTATGGCTACACCTTC. Its translation is CSAGGGYGYTF.